What follows are 8 T cell receptor beta chains derived from one specimen sequenced in a study of prognosis after radiotherapy for stage I lung cancer (dated by TCRdb to the early 2020s). TCRdb lists the instrument as Illumina HiSeq 3000. Two rounds of multiplex PCR were performed to amplify the TCR beta CDR3 region from genomic DNA. The first PCR round used primers specific to each TRBV and TRBJ gene, with sequences filed in Chinese patent CN105087789A. The public sequencing data were trimmed at Q25 with fastp and processed into clonotypes with MiXCR by TCRdb, which kept only in-frame beta chains. Entries that share a CDR3 protein sequence are merged under the most common genes and DNA. Across this sample there are over 50,000 distinct CDR3 sequences, with less than 45% seen only once. The ten largest clonotypes hold 9.2% of the sample. Sequenced material: PBMCs, taken before or after stereotactic body radiation therapy (not recorded which). The origin of the receptors is a donor older than 45 with non-small cell lung cancer.

To note about this clonotype: This could be a read error, since a much larger clone is one nucleotide away. V usage is TRBV5-1 and J usage is TRBJ2-6; D is unresolved. Germline loops: CDR1 SGHRS, CDR2 YFSETQ. The CDR3 sequence is 16 residues long. The ends were cut back, 0 bases at V and 0 bases at J, with 7 bases in the middle. CDR3 region: CASSLVRISGANVLTF. Here the CDR3 DNA reads TGCGCCAGCAGCTTGGTACGGATCTCTGGGGCCAACGTCCTGACTTTC.

The chain couples TRBV7-9 to TRBJ1-1; D unresolved. V lost 4 bases, J lost 0 bases, and 6 bases lay in between. Germline-derived CDR1 and CDR2 are SEHNR and FQNEAQ (reference sequence). This CDR3 is built from 13 residues. The CDR3, as DNA: TGTGCCAGCAGCTCCTTGGTGAACACTGAAGCTTTCTTT. It specifies CASSSLVNTEAFF. The whole variable domain, filled in from reference TRBV7-9 and TRBJ1-1, reads DTGVSQNPRHKITKRGQNVTFRCDPISEHNRLYWYRQTLGQGPEFLTYFQNEAQLEKSRLLSDRFSAERPKGSFSTLEIQRTEQGDSAMYLCASSSLVNTEAFFGQGTRLTVV.

This rearrangement joins TRBV6-2 or TRBV6-3 to TRBJ1-6, with a possible D match to TRBD1 (5 bases). The germline V gene has CDR1 MNHEY and CDR2 SVGEGT. Trimming pared 4 bases from V and 0 bases from J, leaving 7 bases between. The CDR3 sequence is 15 residues long. CDR3 in amino acids: CASSSGTSYNSPLHF. The CDR3 nucleotides read TGTGCCAGCAGTTCCGGGACCTCCTATAATTCACCCCTCCACTTT.

The genes are TRBV7-2 and TRBJ1-2; D unclear. Trimming removed 5 bases at V and 6 bases at J, with 22 bases between. The CDR3 consists of 16 residues. Germline-derived CDR1 and CDR2 are SGHTA and FQGNSA. DNA of the CDR3: TGTGCCAGCAGCCTCAGACCAGACCCCGGCGGCCATGGCTACACCTTC. This gives the protein CASSLRPDPGGHGYTF.

This clonotype turned up a few times. This may be a read error, as it is one base from a much larger clone. The J gene is TRBJ1-1, the V gene TRBV19; weak D call: TRBD1 (6 bases). This CDR3 has 14 residues. CDR1 is LNHDA and CDR2 is SQIVND in the germline V gene (reference sequence). The CDR3 here is CASKQGSMNTEALF. Written as DNA, the CDR3 is TGTGCCAGTAAGCAGGGGTCCATGAACACTGAAGCTTTATTT.

CDR3 coding DNA: TGTGCTAGTGGCCCGGGGAAAGGAGGGTCGGGCATTCAGTACTTC. Translation: CASGPGKGGSGIQYF. The V and J genes are TRBV12-5 and TRBJ2-4; D might be TRBD2 (6 bases). Trimming removed 6 bases at V and 9 bases at J, with 21 bases between. This CDR3 spans 15 amino acids. CDR1 is LGHNT and CDR2 is FRNRAP in the germline V gene. The full variable domain, with the rest looked up from reference TRBV12-5 and TRBJ2-4, is DARVTQTPRHKVTEMGQEVTMRCQPILGHNTVFWYRQTMMQGLELLAYFRNRAPLDDSGMPKDRFSAEMPDATLATLKIQPSEPRDSAVYFCASGPGKGGSGIQYFGAGTRLSVL.

V gene TRBV11-3 combines with J gene TRBJ2-1, with 8 bases identical to TRBD2. The germline CDR1 and CDR2 sequences are SGHNT and YENEEA. This CDR3 has 18 residues. With 2 bases clipped from V and 0 bases from J, the junction kept 9 bases outside the gene matches. The CDR3 DNA follows: TGTGCCAGCAGCTTACGTTCTAGCGGGCTAATCTCCTACAATGAGCAGTTCTTC. It yields the protein CASSLRSSGLISYNEQFF.

This clonotype was seen ten or more times. The gene calls are TRBV7-3 and TRBJ2-1; 7 bases align to TRBD2. The CDR3 has 16 residues. CDR1 and CDR2 from the germline V gene are SGHTA and FQGTGA. J gave up 4 bases and V 0 bases, and 6 bases lay outside the gene matches. The CDR3 bases are TGTGCCAGCAGCTTAACTTCGGGACTACCGTACAATGAGCAGTTCTTC. Translation gives CASSLTSGLPYNEQFF. The variable domain in full, completed from reference TRBV7-3 and TRBJ2-1, reads GAGVSQTPSNKVTEKGKYVELRCDPISGHTALYWYRQSLGQGPEFLIYFQGTGAADDSGLPNDRFFAVRPEGSVSTLKIQRTERGDSAVYLCASSLTSGLPYNEQFFGPGTRLTVL.